The 30 T cell receptor beta chains below all came from one sample that was sequenced in a study of graft-versus-host responses after intestinal transplantation. Graft material was processed, releasing intraepithelial and lamina propria lymphocytes. Here immunoSEQ multiplex PCR was the method, and the copy in TCRdb shows in-frame clones only, minus some. Among some 16,000 clones listed, roughly 80% were seen once. The sequencing here drew on ileum tissue, taken 17 days after transplant. Receptors were obtained from a human patient who received an intestinal transplant, so some T cells may come from the graft donor.

The chain employs TRBV10-1 and TRBJ2-2; D uncertain. This CDR3 region has 13 residues. CDR1 and CDR2 from the germline V gene are WNHNN and SYGVQD (reference sequence). The ends were cut back, 3 bases at V and 1 base at J, with 3 bases in the middle. The CDR3 sequence: CASSERNTGELFF. CDR3 nucleotides: TGCGCCAGCAGTGAACGGAACACCGGGGAGCTGTTTTTT.

The V gene is TRBV6-6, the J gene TRBJ2-7; D is possibly TRBD2 (5 bases). The V end lost 0 bases, the J end lost 0 bases, and 9 bases lay between the germline ends. The CDR3 has 15 amino acids. Germline values: CDR1 MNHNY, CDR2 SVGAGI (reference sequence). The DNA of the CDR3 is TGTGCCAGCAGTTACTCGAGGGCCAGCTCCTACGAGCAGTACTTC. Its protein is CASSYSRASSYEQYF.

The V call is TRBV27, the J call TRBJ2-7; D possibly corresponds to TRBD2 (5 bases). With 8 bases removed from V and 5 bases from J, the gap between germline ends came to 16 bases. CDR3 length equals 13 residues. Germline values: CDR1 MNHEY, CDR2 SMNVEV (reference sequence). The CDR3 here is CASGSTRLDEQYF. CDR3 nucleotide sequence: TGTGCCAGCGGGAGTACTAGATTGGACGAGCAGTACTTC.

V and J are TRBV6-1 and TRBJ1-4, with 7 nucleotides matching TRBD1. This CDR3 is 16 amino acids long. Per germline, CDR1 MNHNS and CDR2 SASEGT. V was pared by 3 bases and J by 8 bases, with 12 bases of the junction left unmatched. The CDR3 protein is CASSDARKGAREKLFF. The CDR3 bases are TGTGCCAGCAGTGACGCTCGTAAGGGGGCTCGAGAAAAACTGTTTTTT.

The chain joins TRBV4-1 to TRBJ2-7; D is uncertain. Germline V gives CDR1 MGHRA, CDR2 YSYEKL. Trimming stripped 0 bases from V and 12 bases from J, with 15 bases between. There are 13 residues in the CDR3. DNA of the CDR3: TGCGCCAGCAGCCAAGATCTGACAACCGTCAGGTACTTC. Amino acids: CASSQDLTTVRYF.

The chain employs TRBV28 and TRBJ1-6; the match to TRBD1 covers 11 bases. Germline values: CDR1 MDHEN, CDR2 SYDVKM. The CDR3 length is 21 residues. J was trimmed by 0 bases and V by 3 bases; bases with no gene match: 13. The CDR3 region is CASSFSWTGGSESSYNSPLHF. The CDR3 DNA reads TGTGCCAGCAGTTTTAGTTGGACAGGGGGCTCTGAATCCTCCTATAATTCACCCCTCCACTTT. Based on the CDR3 plus reference TRBV28 and TRBJ1-6, the full variable domain is DVKVTQSSRYLVKRTGEKVFLECVQDMDHENMFWYRQDPGLGLRLIYFSYDVKMKEKGDIPEGYSVSREKKERFSLILESASTNQTSMYLCASSFSWTGGSESSYNSPLHFGNGTRLTVT.

The genes are TRBV5-5 and TRBJ1-5; perhaps TRBD1 as D (6 bases). Germline V gene sequence: CDR1 SGHKS, CDR2 YYEKEE (reference sequence). The ends were cut back, 1 base at V and 10 bases at J, with 12 bases in the middle. The CDR3 length is 13 residues. Written as DNA, the CDR3 is TGTGCCAGCAGCTTGTTCCGGGGGGGCCCCCAGCATTTT. Its translation: CASSLFRGGPQHF. Drawing the rest from reference TRBV5-5 and TRBJ1-5, the complete variable domain is DAGVTQSPTHLIKTRGQQVTLRCSPISGHKSVSWYQQVLGQGPQFIFQYYEKEERGRGNFPDRFSARQFPNYSSELNVNALLLGDSALYLCASSLFRGGPQHFGDGTRLSIL.

V usage is TRBV28 and J usage is TRBJ1-4; D is unclear. The V gene lost 5 bases and the J gene lost 6 bases, with 13 bases spanning the gap. The CDR3 loop spans 14 amino acids. Germline CDR1 MDHEN, CDR2 SYDVKM. The CDR3 DNA reads TGTGCCAGCAGTACCGCGATTGGGGATGAAAAACTGTTTTTT. Protein: CASSTAIGDEKLFF.

This chain links TRBV19 with TRBJ2-7; TRBD2 agrees at 12 bases. Germline CDR1 and CDR2: LNHDA and SQIVND (reference sequence). V lost 4 bases and J lost 3; bases outside the gene matches: 4. The CDR3 is 15 amino acids. CDR3 nucleotides: TGTGCCAGTAGTACACTAGCGGGAGGAGGCTACGAGCAGTACTTC. Translated, it gives CASSTLAGGGYEQYF. Full variable domain (missing parts from reference TRBV19 and TRBJ2-7): DGGITQSPKYLFRKEGQNVTLSCEQNLNHDAMYWYRQDPGQGLRLIYYSQIVNDFQKGDIAEGYSVSREKKESFPLTVTSAQKNPTAFYLCASSTLAGGGYEQYFGPGTRLTVT.

This CDR3 is CASRDRGIHEQYF. The CDR3 coding sequence is TGTGCCAGCAGGGACAGGGGGATCCACGAGCAGTACTTC. The rearrangement joins TRBV5-8 to TRBJ2-7; TRBD1 agrees at 10 bases. The trim removed 5 bases at V and 5 bases at J, leaving 4 bases unmatched. The CDR3 is made up of 13 amino acids. The germline V gene encodes CDR1 SGHTS and CDR2 YDEGEE.

This rearrangement joins TRBV11-2 to TRBJ2-3, with 12 nucleotides matching TRBD2. The CDR3 covers 15 residues. Germline assignment: CDR1 SGHAT and CDR2 FQNNGV. Unmatched junction bases numbered 2, after V lost 4 bases and J lost 3 bases. CDR3 bases: TGTGCCAGCAGCTCCGGGACTAGCGGGACAGATACGCAGTATTTT. Residues: CASSSGTSGTDTQYF.

V usage is TRBV19 and J usage is TRBJ2-3; 7 nucleotides match TRBD2. The CDR3 extends over 16 amino acids. The germline V gene encodes CDR1 LNHDA and CDR2 SQIVND (reference sequence). V dropped 6 bases and J dropped 1; count of bases not matched to a gene: 10. The CDR3 region is CASRAGPPGGTDTQYF. The CDR3 bases are TGTGCCAGTAGAGCGGGACCACCCGGGGGCACAGATACGCAGTATTTT.

The chain is built from TRBV29-1 and TRBJ2-4; perhaps TRBD1 as D (6 bases). Germline CDR1 is SQVTM and CDR2 is ANQGSEA. V shed 5 bases and J shed 4 bases, with 9 bases lying between them. The CDR3 contains 12 residues. The CDR3 is CSVSGQKNIQYF. The CDR3 bases are TGCAGCGTTTCAGGACAGAAAAACATTCAGTACTTC. Full variable domain (outside the CDR3, taken from reference TRBV29-1 and TRBJ2-4): SAVISQKPSRDICQRGTSLTIQCQVDSQVTMMFWYRQQPGQSLTLIATANQGSEATYESGFVIDKFPISRPNLTFSTLTVSNMSPEDSSIYLCSVSGQKNIQYFGAGTRLSVL.

As concerns this clone: The junction departs from germline at one end; a sequencing error may be responsible. This chain joins TRBV5-1 and TRBJ2-1; possibly TRBD1 for D (6 bases). The CDR3 extends over 15 amino acids. Germline V lookup: CDR1 SGHRS, CDR2 YFSETQ. The DNA of the CDR3 is TGCGTCAGCAGCTTTACACCAGGGACATACAATGAGCAGTTCTTC. Translated, it gives CVSSFTPGTYNEQFF. Based on the CDR3 plus reference TRBV5-1 and TRBJ2-1, the full variable domain is KAGVTQTPRYLIKTRGQQVTLSCSPISGHRSVSWYQQTPGQGLQFLFEYFSETQRNKGNFPGRFSGRQFSNSRSEMNVSTLELGDSALYLCVSSFTPGTYNEQFFGPGTRLTVL.

The chain employs TRBV7-6 and TRBJ2-7; possibly TRBD1 or TRBD2 for D (5 bases each). V was cut by 4 bases and J by 3 bases, with 10 bases left in between. CDR1 is SGHVS, CDR2 FNYEAQ, per germline. CDR3 size: 13 residues. The CDR3 bases are TGTGCCAGCAGCTCGGGACCCAACTACGAGCAGTACTTC. This encodes CASSSGPNYEQYF.

With regard to this clone: The same CDR3 arises from other DNA sequences in this sample as well. V usage is TRBV6-5 and J usage is TRBJ2-1, with TRBD2 identical over 7 bases. CDR1 is MNHEY and CDR2 is SVGAGI in the germline V gene. The CDR3 is 14 residues long. Germline trimming cut 5 bases from V and 6 bases from J; bases unmatched to any gene: 7. CDR3 residues: CASSPMGGFNEQFF. CDR3 DNA sequence: TGTGCCAGCAGTCCAATGGGGGGGTTCAATGAGCAGTTCTTC.

The chain links TRBV30 to TRBJ2-7, with a tentative D call TRBD2 (5 bases). CDR3 length equals 14 residues. The V and J ends lost 5 bases and 7 bases respectively, with 21 bases between them. In germline, CDR1 is GTSNPN, CDR2 SVGIG (reference sequence). Here the CDR3 DNA reads TGTGCCTGGGGCCGTGGGAGCCTTTATGAGGAGCAGTACTTC. It is translated as CAWGRGSLYEEQYF. The complete variable domain, with remaining parts taken from reference TRBV30 and TRBJ2-7, reads SQTIHQWPATLVQPVGSPLSLECTVEGTSNPNLYWYRQAAGRGLQLLFYSVGIGQISSEVPQNLSASRPQDRQFILSSKKLLLSDSGFYLCAWGRGSLYEEQYFGPGTRLTVT.

The chain is built from TRBV6-1 and TRBJ2-2; D possibly corresponds to TRBD1 (5 bases). Germline V gene data show CDR1 as MNHNS and CDR2 as SASEGT. The CDR3 loop spans 15 amino acids. V lost 8 bases and J lost 0, with 13 bases in between. Here the CDR3 DNA reads TGTGCCAGCCGGAACTGGGGCGCGAACACCGGGGAGCTGTTTTTT. Its protein product is CASRNWGANTGELFF.

In its sample, this clone was seen once. The V and J genes are TRBV18 and TRBJ2-7, with TRBD1 matching over 7 bases. CDR3 length equals 15 residues. V shed 2 bases and J 3 bases; nucleotides not matched to a gene: 7. Germline CDR1 and CDR2: KGHSH and LQKENI. As DNA, the CDR3 is TGTGCCAGCTCACCATCCCGGGACAGAAGCTACGAGCAGTACTTC. This gives the protein CASSPSRDRSYEQYF. Full variable domain (rest looked up from reference TRBV18 and TRBJ2-7): NAGVMQNPRHLVRRRGQEARLRCSPMKGHSHVYWYRQLPEEGLKFMVYLQKENIIDESGMPKERFSAEFPKEGPSILRIQQVVRGDSAAYFCASSPSRDRSYEQYFGPGTRLTVT.

The chain has TRBV9 and TRBJ2-5; 10 bases are a match to TRBD2. V lost 2 bases to trimming and J lost 5 bases; unmatched junction nucleotides: 9. Germline CDR1 SGDLS, CDR2 YYNGEE. The CDR3 has 16 residues. The CDR3 DNA sequence: TGTGCCAGCAGCGTTAGGCTAGCGGGAGAGGTTGAGACCCAGTACTTC. Translating gives CASSVRLAGEVETQYF.

The CDR3 nucleotides are TGTGCCAGCGAGGGGGGGCAGGGGGCGGTGGAGCAGTACTTC. It specifies CASEGGQGAVEQYF. The chain couples TRBV2 to TRBJ2-7; D possibly corresponds to TRBD1 (8 bases). Looked up from germline, CDR1 is SNHLY and CDR2 is FYNNEI. The CDR3 sequence is 14 residues long. Trimming pared 8 bases from V and 7 bases from J, leaving 21 bases between.

CDR3: CASSPRTVNTGELFF. CDR3 sequence (DNA): TGTGCCAGCAGTCCACGGACAGTTAACACCGGGGAGCTGTTTTTT. The V call is TRBV28, the J call TRBJ2-2; the D gene is possibly TRBD1 (6 bases). The CDR3 sequence is 15 residues long. Germline values: CDR1 MDHEN, CDR2 SYDVKM. V was shortened by 5 bases and J by 2 bases, with 12 bases between the two germline ends. The full variable domain, completed using reference TRBV28 and TRBJ2-2, is DVKVTQSSRYLVKRTGEKVFLECVQDMDHENMFWYRQDPGLGLRLIYFSYDVKMKEKGDIPEGYSVSREKKERFSLILESASTNQTSMYLCASSPRTVNTGELFFGEGSRLTVL.

The chain links TRBV19 to TRBJ2-7; TRBD2 matches at 11 bases. Germline V gene data show CDR1 as LNHDA and CDR2 as SQIVND (reference sequence). There are 15 residues in the CDR3. V gave up 6 bases and J gave up 0 bases; unmatched junction bases: 4. CDR3 DNA sequence: TGTGCCAGTAGGATAACTAGCGGGGGCTCCTACGAGCAGTACTTC. This sequence encodes CASRITSGGSYEQYF.

The chain has TRBV7-6 and TRBJ1-5, with a tentative D call TRBD1 (5 bases). Between the trimmed V and J ends, which lost 5 bases and 5 bases, there was a span of 19 bases. The CDR3 has 16 residues. The V gene's germline CDR1 is SGHVS and CDR2 FNYEAQ. Here the CDR3 reads CASSPSARIGDQPQHF. The CDR3 DNA sequence: TGTGCCAGCAGCCCGTCCGCCCGAATAGGGGATCAGCCCCAGCATTTT.

This chain joins TRBV29-1 and TRBJ2-5; D may be TRBD1 or TRBD2 (7 bases each). The J call is doubtful: the DNA matches TRBJ2-7 better. Germline V gene data show CDR1 as SQVTM and CDR2 as ANQGSEA. The CDR3 has 14 amino acids. CDR3 amino acids: CSVEVTGRGYEQYF. CDR3 DNA sequence: TGCAGCGTTGAAGTGACAGGGAGGGGCTACGAGCAGTACTTC.

The rearrangement uses TRBV27 and TRBJ1-5; TRBD1 is a possible D gene (6 bases). This CDR3 has 16 amino acids. Trimming took 8 bases from V and 1 from J, leaving 18 bases between them. The germline CDR1 and CDR2 sequences are MNHEY and SMNVEV (reference sequence). The CDR3 reads CASAETGLGSNQPQHF. DNA for the CDR3: TGTGCCAGCGCAGAAACAGGGCTGGGGAGCAATCAGCCCCAGCATTTT.

This clone was found a few times. The V gene is TRBV9, the J gene TRBJ2-5; 8 nucleotides line up with TRBD2. The CDR3 extends over 17 amino acids. Trimming cost V 4 bases and J 4 bases; bases outside gene matches: 15. CDR1 and CDR2 from the germline V gene are SGDLS and YYNGEE. The CDR3 here is CASSPAGLAGGGETQYF. The CDR3 DNA reads as TGTGCCAGCAGCCCCGCAGGTTTGGCGGGAGGTGGAGAGACCCAGTACTTC.

V usage is TRBV6-4 and J usage is TRBJ2-6; D tentatively fits TRBD1 or TRBD2 (5 bases each). This CDR3 is 16 amino acids long. With 0 bases removed from V and 1 base from J, the gap between germline ends came to 7 bases. Germline V gives CDR1 MRHNA, CDR2 SNTAGT. In nucleotides, the CDR3 is TGTGCCAGCAGTGACTCTGGGGGATCTGGGGCCAACGTCCTGACTTTC. Its protein product is CASSDSGGSGANVLTF.

In its sample, this clone was seen a few times. V usage is TRBV11-2 and J usage is TRBJ2-2, with D perhaps matching TRBD2 (6 bases). V shed 0 bases and J shed 8 bases, with 10 bases lying between them. The CDR3 covers 14 residues. Looked up from germline, CDR1 is SGHAT and CDR2 is FQNNGV. CDR3 loop: CASSLDPSVGELFF. For the CDR3, the DNA is TGTGCCAGCAGCTTAGACCCTAGCGTGGGGGAGCTGTTTTTT.

V usage is TRBV28 and J usage is TRBJ2-1; TRBD2 agrees at 10 bases. This CDR3 spans 17 amino acids. Germline lookup yields CDR1 MDHEN and CDR2 SYDVKM. V trimming: 6 bases; J trimming: 4 bases; junction bases outside the gene matches: 12. The CDR3, as DNA: TGTGCCAGCAGGCGTTCCTTAGCGGGAGGAGTTTACAATGAGCAGTTCTTC. Its protein product is CASRRSLAGGVYNEQFF.